This T cell receptor beta chain was identified in a study of T cell responses to AZD1222 COVID-19 vaccine. CDR1 is SQVTM, CDR2 ANQGSEA, per germline. Trimming shortened V by 7 bases and J by 0 bases, and 13 bases separated the two germline ends. The CDR3 runs 13 residues. Study-level findings and limits: The study sampled repertoires only after the peak T cell response. Variant regions that are unmutated are reportedly the target of nearly half of spike-specific TCRs.

Some clones are missing from TCRdb's copy, which holds only in-frame ones; the method was immunoSEQ multiplex PCR. The table shows 97,000 or so clones, with about 88% occurring only once. In the case of this clone: The target antigen is unknown.

The sample in question was peripheral blood, obtained on day 0 of AZD1222 vaccination. The source of this sequence is an adult in good health. V and J are TRBV29-1 and TRBJ2-7, with D tentatively TRBD2 (6 bases). CDR3 region: CSGRGLGSYEQYF. DNA for the CDR3: TGCAGCGGGCGGGGACTGGGCTCCTACGAGCAGTACTTC.